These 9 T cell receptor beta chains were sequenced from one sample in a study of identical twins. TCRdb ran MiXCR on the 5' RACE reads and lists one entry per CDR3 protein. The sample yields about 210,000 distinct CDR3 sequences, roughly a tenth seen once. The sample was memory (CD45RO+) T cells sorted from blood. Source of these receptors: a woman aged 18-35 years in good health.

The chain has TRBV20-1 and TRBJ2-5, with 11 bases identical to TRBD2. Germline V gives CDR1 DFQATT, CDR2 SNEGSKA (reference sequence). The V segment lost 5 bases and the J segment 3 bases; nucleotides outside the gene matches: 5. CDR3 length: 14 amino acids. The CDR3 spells CSAVAGGNKETQYF. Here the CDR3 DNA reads TGCAGTGCTGTAGCGGGGGGGAACAAAGAGACCCAGTACTTC.

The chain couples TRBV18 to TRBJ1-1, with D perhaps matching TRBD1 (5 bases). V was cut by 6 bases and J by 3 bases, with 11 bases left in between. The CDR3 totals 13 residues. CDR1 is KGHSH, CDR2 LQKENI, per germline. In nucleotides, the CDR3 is TGTGCCAGCTCGCAGGGTTGGGACACTGAAGCTTTCTTT. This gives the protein CASSQGWDTEAFF.

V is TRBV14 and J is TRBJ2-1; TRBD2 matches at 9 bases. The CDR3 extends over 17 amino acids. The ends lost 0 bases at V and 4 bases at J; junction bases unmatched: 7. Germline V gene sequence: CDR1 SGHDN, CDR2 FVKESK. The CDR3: CASSQDFGTSLYNEQFF. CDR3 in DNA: TGTGCCAGCAGCCAAGATTTCGGGACTAGCCTATACAATGAGCAGTTCTTC.

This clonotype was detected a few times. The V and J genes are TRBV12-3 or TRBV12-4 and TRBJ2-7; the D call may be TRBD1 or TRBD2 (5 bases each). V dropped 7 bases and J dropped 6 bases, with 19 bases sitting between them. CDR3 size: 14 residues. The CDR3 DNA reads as TGTGCCAGCAACGTGGGGCAGGGAGTTACCGAGCAGTACTTC. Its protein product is CASNVGQGVTEQYF.

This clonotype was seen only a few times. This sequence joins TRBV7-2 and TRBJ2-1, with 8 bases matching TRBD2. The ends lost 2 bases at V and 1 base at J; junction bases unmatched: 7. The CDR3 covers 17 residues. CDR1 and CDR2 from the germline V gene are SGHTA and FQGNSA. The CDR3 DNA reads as TGTGCCAGCAGCTTATACGGGGGGACTAGATCCTACAATGAGCAGTTCTTC. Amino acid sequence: CASSLYGGTRSYNEQFF.

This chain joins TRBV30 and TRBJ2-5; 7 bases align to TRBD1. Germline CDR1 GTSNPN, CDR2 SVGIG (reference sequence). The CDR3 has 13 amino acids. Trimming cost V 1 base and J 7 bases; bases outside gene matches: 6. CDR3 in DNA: TGTGCCTGGAGTGGAGGGGGCCGATTGACCCAGTACTTC. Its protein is CAWSGGGRLTQYF.

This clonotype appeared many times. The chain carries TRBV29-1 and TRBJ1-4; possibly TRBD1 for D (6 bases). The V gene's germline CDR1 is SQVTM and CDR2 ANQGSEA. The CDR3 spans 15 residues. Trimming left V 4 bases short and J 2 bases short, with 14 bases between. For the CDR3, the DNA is TGCAGCGTTGCACCGGGGGCCACGACTAATGAAAAACTGTTTTTT. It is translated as CSVAPGATTNEKLFF.

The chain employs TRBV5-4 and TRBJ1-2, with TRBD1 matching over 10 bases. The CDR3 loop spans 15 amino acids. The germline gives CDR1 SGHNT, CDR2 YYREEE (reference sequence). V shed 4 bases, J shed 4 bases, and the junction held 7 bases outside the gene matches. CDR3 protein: CASSPGTGDGYGYTF. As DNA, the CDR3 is TGTGCCAGCAGCCCCGGGACAGGGGACGGCTATGGCTACACCTTC.

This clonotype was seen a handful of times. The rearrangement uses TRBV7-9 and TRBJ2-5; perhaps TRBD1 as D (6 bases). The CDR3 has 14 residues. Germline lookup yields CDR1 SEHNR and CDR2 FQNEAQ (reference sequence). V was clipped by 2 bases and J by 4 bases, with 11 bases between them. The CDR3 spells CASSLSWGPETQYF. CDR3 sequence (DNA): TGTGCCAGCAGCTTAAGTTGGGGGCCAGAGACCCAGTACTTC.